This TCR beta chain was sequenced in a study of blood T cells in healthy people across ages. This clonotype was found a few times. The authors ran a second PCR of about 6 to 12 cycles using a sample-barcoded 5' primer and a J-beta primer mix. Each CDR3 protein is one row after TCRdb ran MiXCR on the 5' RACE reads. The sample shows 1.4 million or so distinct CDR3 sequences, 42% of them seen only once. There are 16 residues in the CDR3. Losses at the gene ends were 4 bases for V and 8 bases for J; bases not matched to a gene: 6. Per sample, at least 6 micrograms of total RNA were extracted. V gene TRBV12-3 or TRBV12-4 combines with J gene TRBJ2-1; TRBD2 matches at 15 bases. The source material was blood. The sequence was obtained from a woman in her late teens or twenties in good health. CDR3 residues: CASSSPGLAGGYEQFF. In DNA form, the CDR3 reads TGTGCCAGCAGTTCGCCGGGACTAGCGGGGGGCTATGAGCAGTTCTTC.